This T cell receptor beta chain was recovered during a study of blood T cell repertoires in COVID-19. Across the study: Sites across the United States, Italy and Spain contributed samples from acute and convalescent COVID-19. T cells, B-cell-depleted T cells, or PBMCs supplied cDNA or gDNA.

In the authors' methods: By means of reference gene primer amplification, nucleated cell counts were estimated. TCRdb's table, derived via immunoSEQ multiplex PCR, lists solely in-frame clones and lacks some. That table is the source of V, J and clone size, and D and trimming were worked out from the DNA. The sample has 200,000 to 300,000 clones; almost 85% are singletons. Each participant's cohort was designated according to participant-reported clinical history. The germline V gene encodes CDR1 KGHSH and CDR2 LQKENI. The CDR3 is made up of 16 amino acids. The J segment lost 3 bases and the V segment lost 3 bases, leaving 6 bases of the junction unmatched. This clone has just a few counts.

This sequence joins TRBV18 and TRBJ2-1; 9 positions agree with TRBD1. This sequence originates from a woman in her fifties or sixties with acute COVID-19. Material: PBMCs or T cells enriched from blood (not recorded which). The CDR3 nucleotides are TGTGCCAGCTCACCGGGACAGGGCCTGGACTACAATGAGCAGTTCTTC. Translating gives CASSPGQGLDYNEQFF.